These 2 T cell receptor beta chains were sequenced from one sample in a study of cytomegalovirus exposure and HLA in healthy donors. 60 Vbeta and 13 Jbeta primers were used in PCR. Generated by immunoSEQ multiplex PCR, the TCRdb table keeps only in-frame clones and is missing some. The table shows about 280,000 clones, with roughly 90% occurring only once. The sequencing sample was made of PBMCs. Every receptor here comes from a woman in her late teens or twenties in good health and CMV-seronegative.

The chain is built from TRBV5-1 and TRBJ1-2; a weak D match, TRBD1 (6 bases). This CDR3 is 16 amino acids long. From germline, CDR1 is SGHRS and CDR2 YFSETQ. The V end was cut by 2 bases, the J end by 0 bases, with 14 bases between. The CDR3, as DNA: TGCGCCAGCAGCTTAACCGGGGGGCCAGCTAACTATGGCTACACCTTC. Protein: CASSLTGGPANYGYTF.

The rearrangement uses TRBV5-1 and TRBJ1-3; D not resolved. Germline V gene data show CDR1 as SGHRS and CDR2 as YFSETQ. The CDR3 is made up of 17 amino acids. Trimming removed 1 base from V and 8 bases from J, with 22 bases in between. The CDR3 region has the DNA TGCGCCAGCAGCTTGACGGGTCCAGTCACAAGGCTAGACACCATATATTTT. It codes for CASSLTGPVTRLDTIYF. The full variable domain, rest sourced from reference TRBV5-1 and TRBJ1-3, is KAGVTQTPRYLIKTRGQQVTLSCSPISGHRSVSWYQQTPGQGLQFLFEYFSETQRNKGNFPGRFSGRQFSNSRSEMNVSTLELGDSALYLCASSLTGPVTRLDTIYFGEGSWLTVV.